Each of the 28 T cell receptor beta chains below was sequenced from the same sample in a study of CD8+ T cells in alopecia areata. RNA, once extracted, was reverse transcribed into cDNA for use as the sequencing template. The table came from immunoSEQ multiplex PCR; TCRdb's copy has only in-frame clones and leaves some out. Among 90,000 to 120,000 clones listed, around 84% were seen once. The treatment: oral pan-JAK inhibitor, 5-10 mg twice daily. The sequencing here drew on CD8+ T cells sorted from blood, taken at week 24, from a patient treated with tofacitinib. The receptors were gathered from a human donor with alopecia areata.

This clone is a singleton in its sample. The rearrangement links TRBV7-9 to TRBJ2-1, with 8 positions matching TRBD1. Trimming at V came to 4 bases and at J to 5 bases, leaving 7 bases not matched to a gene. The CDR3 spans 15 residues. Germline V gene sequence: CDR1 SEHNR, CDR2 FQNEAQ (reference sequence). Here the CDR3 reads CASSYNRGVDNEQFF. The DNA of the CDR3 is TGTGCCAGCAGCTACAACAGGGGGGTTGACAATGAGCAGTTCTTC. Full variable domain (outside the CDR3, taken from reference TRBV7-9 and TRBJ2-1): DTGVSQNPRHKITKRGQNVTFRCDPISEHNRLYWYRQTLGQGPEFLTYFQNEAQLEKSRLLSDRFSAERPKGSFSTLEIQRTEQGDSAMYLCASSYNRGVDNEQFFGPGTRLTVL.

This chain uses TRBV2 with TRBJ2-3, with 14 bases lining up with TRBD2. J gave up 4 bases and V 8 bases, and 11 bases lay outside the gene matches. Germline loops: CDR1 SNHLY, CDR2 FYNNEI. CDR3 length equals 17 residues. This CDR3 reads CASLGLAGGLRPDTQYF. Written as DNA, the CDR3 is TGTGCCAGCCTCGGACTAGCGGGGGGCCTACGGCCAGATACGCAGTATTTT.

The chain recombines TRBV6-5 with TRBJ2-1; D unclear. From germline, CDR1 is MNHEY and CDR2 SVGAGI. The CDR3 is 15 amino acids. Trimming removed 5 bases from V and 2 bases from J, with 13 bases in between. In nucleotides, the CDR3 is TGTGCCAGCAGTCTAGGTACGCGACCCTACAATGAGCAGTTCTTC. Its protein product is CASSLGTRPYNEQFF.

V is TRBV4-2 and J is TRBJ2-1; maybe TRBD1 (7 bases). Trimming pared 0 bases from V and 8 bases from J, leaving 20 bases between. The length of the CDR3 is 17 residues. Germline V gene data show CDR1 as LGHNA and CDR2 as YNFKEQ. For the CDR3, the DNA is TGTGCCAGCAGCCAAGAAGGGCTCGCGGAGGGGGCCCATGAGCAGTTCTTC. This encodes CASSQEGLAEGAHEQFF.

The chain has TRBV5-4 and TRBJ2-7, with D possibly called TRBD1 or TRBD2 (5 bases each). The CDR3 totals 14 residues. Trimming pared 2 bases from V and 7 bases from J, leaving 16 bases between. Per germline, CDR1 SGHNT and CDR2 YYREEE (reference sequence). Here the CDR3 DNA reads TGTGCCAGCAGCTTCCGCTCGACTTGGGGGGAGCAGTACTTC. As protein: CASSFRSTWGEQYF.

V usage is TRBV19 and J usage is TRBJ2-5; D is ambiguous. Germline CDR1 is LNHDA and CDR2 is SQIVND (reference sequence). This CDR3 spans 14 amino acids. Trimming shortened V by 10 bases and J by 0 bases, and 15 bases separated the two germline ends. The CDR3 protein is CATSRTKYQETQYF. The DNA of the CDR3 is TGTGCCACATCAAGGACCAAGTACCAAGAGACCCAGTACTTC.

The rearrangement uses TRBV7-8 and TRBJ2-7; D gene uncertain. The CDR3 has 12 amino acids. Deletions cut 8 bases from V and 3 bases from J, with 11 bases between. From germline, CDR1 is SGHVS and CDR2 FQNEAQ. CDR3 nucleotides: TGTGCCAGCGGGCTCTCCCGCTACGAGCAGTACTTC. It is translated as CASGLSRYEQYF.

This clone was seen more than once but under ten times. The CDR3 bases are TGCGCCAGCAGCCCAAGACAGGGGGGCACCGGGGAGCTGTTTTTT. Translation: CASSPRQGGTGELFF. The rearrangement uses TRBV5-1 and TRBJ2-2, with TRBD1 matching 9 bases. Germline V CDR1 and CDR2: SGHRS, YFSETQ. V shed 4 bases, J shed 4 bases, and the junction held 5 bases outside the gene matches. The CDR3 spans 15 residues. The full variable domain, in which reference TRBV5-1 and TRBJ2-2 provide the parts outside the CDR3, is KAGVTQTPRYLIKTRGQQVTLSCSPISGHRSVSWYQQTPGQGLQFLFEYFSETQRNKGNFPGRFSGRQFSNSRSEMNVSTLELGDSALYLCASSPRQGGTGELFFGEGSRLTVL.

CDR3 sequence reads: CASSPYPRDRGSYEQYF. In nucleotides, the CDR3 is TGTGCCAGCTCACCGTACCCTCGGGACCGAGGCTCCTACGAGCAGTACTTC. This rearrangement joins TRBV18 to TRBJ2-7; either TRBD1 or TRBD2 may fit D (5 bases each). The germline gives CDR1 KGHSH, CDR2 LQKENI. V lost 3 bases and J lost 0, with 18 bases in between. The CDR3 has 17 residues.

V gene TRBV9 combines with J gene TRBJ1-3; no reliable D call. CDR3 length: 12 residues. The V gene lost 3 bases and the J gene lost 4 bases, with 5 bases spanning the gap. Germline loops: CDR1 SGDLS, CDR2 YYNGEE. For the CDR3, the DNA is TGTGCCAGCAGCGGAATCGGAAACACCATATATTTT. Its translation: CASSGIGNTIYF.

Only a few counts were recorded for this clone. The V call is TRBV25-1, the J call TRBJ1-1, with 7 bases identical to TRBD1. V was clipped by 4 bases and J by 1 base; unmatched bases: 6. Germline V lookup: CDR1 MGHDK, CDR2 SYGVNS. This CDR3 is built from 15 residues. DNA for the CDR3: TGTGCCAGCAGTGGAAACCGACAGGGGAACACTGAAGCTTTCTTT. It codes for CASSGNRQGNTEAFF.

The chain joins TRBV4-1 to TRBJ2-5; 9 bases line up with TRBD1. Germline CDR1 is MGHRA and CDR2 is YSYEKL. Trimming removed 4 bases from V and 2 bases from J; junction bases left unmatched: 14. CDR3 length equals 18 residues. The DNA for the CDR3 is TGCGCCAGCAGCCTGCAGATAGGAGCGACAGGGGGTCAAGAGACCCAGTACTTC. The encoded protein is CASSLQIGATGGQETQYF.

The chain combines TRBV5-5 with TRBJ2-5; 8 bases agree with TRBD1. J gave up 5 bases and V 3 bases, and 9 bases lay outside the gene matches. The germline CDR1 and CDR2 sequences are SGHKS and YYEKEE (reference sequence). The CDR3 consists of 15 residues. CDR3 sequence: CASSSPQGAGETQYF. CDR3 DNA: TGTGCCAGCAGCTCGCCGCAGGGGGCTGGGGAGACCCAGTACTTC.

This clone was picked up one time. The V gene is TRBV30, the J gene TRBJ2-1; possible D gene TRBD2, 5 bases. The germline gives CDR1 GTSNPN, CDR2 SVGIG (reference sequence). With 7 bases removed from V and 7 bases from J, the gap between germline ends came to 11 bases. This CDR3 region has 11 residues. CDR3: CAFRSGNEQFF. In nucleotides, the CDR3 is TGTGCCTTCCGATCGGGGAATGAGCAGTTCTTC.

Only a few counts were recorded for this clone. The chain employs TRBV6-5 and TRBJ2-5; D gene ambiguous. The V gene lost 11 bases and the J gene lost 5 bases, with 15 bases spanning the gap. CDR3 length: 12 residues. The germline V gene encodes CDR1 MNHEY and CDR2 SVGAGI. CDR3 coding DNA: TGTGCCGCTGGACCGTTCCGGGAGACCCAGTACTTC. Translated, it gives CAAGPFRETQYF.

The chain is built from TRBV7-9 and TRBJ2-7; either TRBD1 or TRBD2 may fit D (5 bases each). This CDR3 is built from 17 residues. Germline loops: CDR1 SEHNR, CDR2 FQNEAQ (reference sequence). Trimming stripped 4 bases from V and 0 bases from J, with 19 bases between. The CDR3 here is CASSSTLRGVYSYEQYF. CDR3 bases: TGTGCCAGCAGCTCCACACTGAGGGGAGTCTACTCCTACGAGCAGTACTTC.

The V call is TRBV6-5, the J call TRBJ2-3; D is uncertain. The V gene's germline CDR1 is MNHEY and CDR2 SVGAGI. The CDR3 totals 13 residues. The V end was cut by 2 bases, the J end by 2 bases, with 5 bases between. The CDR3, as DNA: TGTGCCAGCAGTTACATGTCCACAGATACGCAGTATTTT. Protein product: CASSYMSTDTQYF.

The CDR3, as DNA: TGTGCCAGCAGCCAGGACCCAGGGGGCGTCAGTTACGAGCAGTACTTC. Encoded protein: CASSQDPGGVSYEQYF. The rearrangement uses TRBV4-2 and TRBJ2-7; 8 bases are shared with TRBD1. CDR3 size: 16 residues. J gave up 4 bases and V 3 bases, and 11 bases lay outside the gene matches. CDR1 is LGHNA and CDR2 is YNFKEQ in the germline V gene.

This clone was detected only a few times. This sequence joins TRBV6-5 and TRBJ1-2; 7 bases line up with TRBD1. CDR1 MNHEY and CDR2 SVGAGI come from the germline V gene. The V and J ends lost 0 bases and 8 bases, in that order; junction bases with no gene match: 9. This CDR3 is 15 amino acids long. The CDR3 bases are TGTGCCAGCAGTTACTCGACAGGGACACCCAAGGGCTACACCTTC. Residues: CASSYSTGTPKGYTF.

V usage is TRBV19 and J usage is TRBJ1-1; no reliable D call. The germline V and J ends were trimmed by 5 bases and 1 base, with 5 bases remaining between them. CDR3 size: 12 residues. The germline CDR1 and CDR2 sequences are LNHDA and SQIVND (reference sequence). CDR3 in DNA: TGTGCCAGTAGTCCAGAGAACACTGAAGCTTTCTTT. As protein: CASSPENTEAFF.

This clone was observed a handful of times. The chain recombines TRBV27 with TRBJ1-2; weak D call: TRBD1 (6 bases). Trimming cost V 6 bases and J 8 bases, with 13 bases left between them. The germline V gene encodes CDR1 MNHEY and CDR2 SMNVEV (reference sequence). The CDR3 totals 12 residues. The CDR3 loop reads CASSNFGGGYTF. Here the CDR3 DNA reads TGTGCCAGCAGCAACTTCGGGGGCGGCTACACCTTC.

The J gene is TRBJ2-7, the V gene TRBV18, with no clear D. V dropped 6 bases and J dropped 2 bases, with 23 bases sitting between them. CDR3 length: 17 residues. Per germline, CDR1 KGHSH and CDR2 LQKENI. CDR3 sequence reads: CASSHQPNTQITYEQYF. CDR3 sequence (DNA): TGTGCCAGCTCCCACCAACCGAATACACAGATAACCTACGAGCAGTACTTC. Full variable domain (remainder filled in from reference TRBV18 and TRBJ2-7): NAGVMQNPRHLVRRRGQEARLRCSPMKGHSHVYWYRQLPEEGLKFMVYLQKENIIDESGMPKERFSAEFPKEGPSILRIQQVVRGDSAAYFCASSHQPNTQITYEQYFGPGTRLTVT.

This chain connects TRBV7-9 to TRBJ2-1; TRBD2 aligns across 9 bases. J gave up 9 bases and V 1 base, and 7 bases lay outside the gene matches. The germline V gene encodes CDR1 SEHNR and CDR2 FQNEAQ (reference sequence). The CDR3 consists of 15 residues. CDR3 amino acids: CASSLETSGLGEQFF. The DNA for the CDR3 is TGTGCCAGCAGCTTAGAGACTAGCGGACTCGGTGAGCAGTTCTTC.

V gene TRBV7-9 combines with J gene TRBJ2-5; D is undetermined. The V end was cut by 5 bases, the J end by 1 base, with 8 bases between. Germline assignment: CDR1 SEHNR and CDR2 FQNEAQ (reference sequence). The CDR3 is 13 residues long. The CDR3 sequence: CASSLVAQETQYF. The CDR3 nucleotides are TGTGCCAGCAGCCTAGTCGCCCAAGAGACCCAGTACTTC.

The chain joins TRBV4-3 to TRBJ2-7; possibly TRBD1 for D (6 bases). The V end was cut by 1 base, the J end by 4 bases, with 14 bases between. Germline lookup yields CDR1 LGHNA and CDR2 YSLEER. The CDR3 is 15 residues long. The CDR3 is CASSQGRGGVYEQYF. Here the CDR3 DNA reads TGCGCCAGCAGCCAAGGGAGAGGGGGTGTATACGAGCAGTACTTC.

This clone was observed once. The chain is built from TRBV11-2 and TRBJ2-3; D ambiguous. The germline CDR1 and CDR2 sequences are SGHAT and FQNNGV. Deletions cut 1 base from V and 1 base from J, with 12 bases between. The CDR3 covers 16 residues. The CDR3 DNA follows: TGTGCCAGCAGCTTAGGTGTCGGCGGTGGCACAGATACGCAGTATTTT. Protein product: CASSLGVGGGTDTQYF.

The chain has TRBV5-1 and TRBJ2-7; D is undetermined. CDR1 SGHRS and CDR2 YFSETQ come from the germline V gene. V shed 0 bases and J shed 4 bases, with 8 bases lying between them. The CDR3 contains 13 residues. This CDR3 reads CASSLVGEYEQYF. The CDR3 DNA follows: TGCGCCAGCAGCTTGGTGGGCGAATACGAGCAGTACTTC.

The J gene is TRBJ2-1, the V gene TRBV4-3, with D perhaps matching TRBD2 (6 bases). Germline lookup yields CDR1 LGHNA and CDR2 YSLEER. CDR3 length: 14 residues. V was trimmed by 1 base and J by 5 bases, leaving 9 bases between them. The CDR3 sequence: CASSQGGGHNEQFF. The CDR3 DNA sequence: TGCGCCAGCAGCCAAGGGGGAGGCCACAATGAGCAGTTCTTC.